This T cell receptor (beta chain) was identified during a study of identical twins. Findings and limits, study-wide: Models predicted less out-of-frame TCR alpha sharing in monozygotic twins than was found. Carriage of fewer insertions was seen in abundant cord blood beta clonotypes, whereas memory repertoires showed none.

The table lists this clonotype with a few counts. Its antigen is currently unknown. V gave up 6 bases and J gave up 5 bases, with 16 bases separating them. Germline assignment: CDR1 SQVTM and CDR2 ANQGSEA. The CDR3 totals 13 residues. Unique molecular identifiers were in the cDNA, with template-switch universal primer binding. TCRdb re-called the 5' RACE reads through MiXCR, storing one row per CDR3 protein. The sample records roughly 470,000 distinct CDR3 sequences, roughly an eighth being singletons. The same data also went into a second study, on yellow fever vaccine responses in identical twins.

The chain combines TRBV29-1 with TRBJ2-5; tentatively, D is TRBD1 or TRBD2 (5 bases each). The sequence came from a woman younger than 30 in good health. The sequenced sample was CD4+ T cells sorted from blood. In nucleotides, the CDR3 is TGCAGCGTGTCTGGGGCGGCTAGCGAGACCCAGTACTTC. It yields the protein CSVSGAASETQYF.